The 32 T cell receptor beta chains listed next were all sequenced from one sample in a study of cytomegalovirus exposure and HLA in healthy donors. A multiplex PCR was run with 60 Vbeta primers and 13 Jbeta primers. Generated by immunoSEQ multiplex PCR, the TCRdb table keeps only in-frame clones and is missing some. Its clone listing holds about 46,000 clones. Material for sequencing was PBMCs. Source of these receptors: a woman aged 40 to 50 in good health and CMV-seronegative.

The chain carries TRBV7-3 and TRBJ2-2; 14 bases map to TRBD2. The germline V gene has CDR1 SGHTA and CDR2 FQGTGA. The V gene end was trimmed by 8 bases and the J gene end by 4 bases; junction bases not matched to a gene: 9. The CDR3 contains 17 residues. The CDR3 is CASSRPGLAGVTGELFF. The CDR3 bases are TGTGCCAGCTCCCGACCGGGACTAGCGGGAGTCACCGGGGAGCTGTTTTTT.

V is TRBV4-3 and J is TRBJ1-3; maybe TRBD1 (6 bases). CDR3 size: 18 residues. V lost 3 bases, J lost 3 bases, and 21 bases lay in between. In germline, CDR1 is LGHNA, CDR2 YSLEER. CDR3 amino acids: CASSHPRGTGQDGNTIYF. CDR3 bases: TGCGCCAGCAGCCATCCACGGGGAACAGGGCAGGATGGAAACACCATATATTTT.

This rearrangement joins TRBV27 to TRBJ2-1, with 11 bases matching TRBD2. The junction had 8 bases not matched to a gene; V was cut back by 7 bases and J by 6 bases. In germline, CDR1 is MNHEY, CDR2 SMNVEV (reference sequence). This CDR3 is built from 15 residues. CDR3 DNA sequence: TGTGCCAGCACTCGAAGCGGGACTAGCGGCAATGAGCAGTTCTTC. Translation gives CASTRSGTSGNEQFF.

The chain links TRBV19 to TRBJ2-4; weak D call: TRBD1 (6 bases). The CDR3 runs to 15 residues. Trimming took off 4 bases at V and 8 bases at J, with 18 bases between the two ends. Looked up from germline, CDR1 is LNHDA and CDR2 is SQIVND (reference sequence). The CDR3 region has the DNA TGTGCCAGTAGTAGCCCCGAGGGGAAGGGGGACATTCAGTACTTC. Encoded protein: CASSSPEGKGDIQYF. Complete variable domain (other parts from reference TRBV19 and TRBJ2-4): DGGITQSPKYLFRKEGQNVTLSCEQNLNHDAMYWYRQDPGQGLRLIYYSQIVNDFQKGDIAEGYSVSREKKESFPLTVTSAQKNPTAFYLCASSSPEGKGDIQYFGAGTRLSVL.

This CDR3 is CASWTGGATKQYF. The CDR3 DNA follows: TGTGCCTCTTGGACAGGGGGAGCTACGAAGCAGTACTTC. The rearrangement uses TRBV30 and TRBJ2-7; 10 nucleotides align to TRBD1. The germline CDR1 and CDR2 sequences are GTSNPN and SVGIG (reference sequence). V was pared by 7 bases and J by 8 bases, with 11 bases of the junction left unmatched. The CDR3 has 13 amino acids.

The CDR3 nucleotides are TGTGCCAGCCGGACTCTGAACACTGAAGCTTTCTTT. Its protein is CASRTLNTEAFF. The rearrangement links TRBV28 to TRBJ1-1; D remains unclear. Germline V gene sequence: CDR1 MDHEN, CDR2 SYDVKM. There are 12 residues in the CDR3. Between the trimmed V and J ends, which lost 8 bases and 0 bases, there was a span of 7 bases.

CDR3 coding DNA: TGTGCCAGCAGCTACCGCAGGGCAGGTATCTATGAGCAGTTCTTC. Translating gives CASSYRRAGIYEQFF. The rearrangement links TRBV7-2 to TRBJ2-1, with a possible D match to TRBD1 (5 bases). Trimming cost V 4 bases and J 8 bases, with 18 bases left between them. Germline assignment: CDR1 SGHTA and CDR2 FQGNSA. The CDR3 has 15 residues.

This chain uses TRBV7-6 with TRBJ2-5; the D is unclear. Per germline, CDR1 SGHVS and CDR2 FNYEAQ. The V and J ends lost 7 bases and 2 bases respectively, with 14 bases between them. This CDR3 is built from 14 residues. CDR3 coding DNA: TGTGCCAGCATTTCCCATGACTGGCAAGAGACCCAGTACTTC. The encoded protein is CASISHDWQETQYF. Drawing the rest from reference TRBV7-6 and TRBJ2-5, the complete variable domain is GAGVSQSPRYKVTKRGQDVALRCDPISGHVSLYWYRQALGQGPEFLTYFNYEAQQDKSGLPNDRFSAERPEGSISTLTIQRTEQRDSAMYRCASISHDWQETQYFGPGTRLLVL.

J is TRBJ2-7 and V is TRBV27; 12 bases are shared with TRBD1. CDR1 is MNHEY and CDR2 is SMNVEV in the germline V gene (reference sequence). J was trimmed by 5 bases and V by 4 bases; bases with no gene match: 6. The CDR3 extends over 15 amino acids. The CDR3 coding sequence is TGTGCCAGCAGTTCGGGACAGGGGGCTTCCAACGAGCAGTACTTC. This codes for CASSSGQGASNEQYF.

The chain is built from TRBV6-5 and TRBJ2-3; TRBD2 agrees at 10 bases. This CDR3 contains 15 residues. Trimming removed 6 bases from V and 7 bases from J; junction bases left unmatched: 10. CDR1 and CDR2 (germline): MNHEY, SVGAGI. CDR3 coding DNA: TGTGCCAGCAGGCGGCAGCGGGAGGGCCGGTATACGCAGTATTTT. Translated, it gives CASRRQREGRYTQYF.

The chain links TRBV4-2 to TRBJ2-4; TRBD2 is a possible D gene (7 bases). The CDR3 extends over 17 amino acids. Germline lookup yields CDR1 LGHNA and CDR2 YNFKEQ. V was cut by 4 bases and J by 1 base, with 17 bases left in between. The CDR3, as DNA: TGTGCCAGCAGCCTTGAACAGGGACTACCGGCCAAAAACATTCAGTACTTC. Translated, it gives CASSLEQGLPAKNIQYF.

This chain uses TRBV5-1 with TRBJ2-2; TRBD1 might be the D (5 bases). Between the trimmed V and J ends, which lost 0 bases and 1 base, there was a span of 10 bases. Germline-derived CDR1 and CDR2 are SGHRS and YFSETQ. The CDR3 is 16 amino acids. The CDR3 sequence: CASSLGLQGNTGELFF. CDR3 nucleotide sequence: TGCGCCAGCAGCTTGGGCTTGCAGGGGAACACCGGGGAGCTGTTTTTT.

V is TRBV4-3 and J is TRBJ2-7, with D tentatively TRBD1 (5 bases). Trimming cost V 1 base and J 2 bases, with 12 bases left between them. This CDR3 is built from 15 residues. Per germline, CDR1 LGHNA and CDR2 YSLEER. CDR3 residues: CASSQGGAAAYEQYF. CDR3 in DNA: TGCGCCAGCAGCCAAGGTGGGGCAGCCGCCTACGAGCAGTACTTC.

J is TRBJ2-7 and V is TRBV4-3, with TRBD1 identical over 7 bases. The V and J ends lost 3 bases and 6 bases, in that order; junction bases with no gene match: 5. The germline CDR1 and CDR2 sequences are LGHNA and YSLEER. The CDR3 extends over 13 amino acids. CDR3 sequence: CASSQQDRAEQYF. CDR3 DNA sequence: TGCGCCAGCAGCCAGCAAGACAGGGCCGAGCAGTACTTC.

The rearrangement joins TRBV30 to TRBJ1-5; 8 nucleotides match TRBD1. The CDR3 contains 15 residues. Germline values: CDR1 GTSNPN, CDR2 SVGIG (reference sequence). V was clipped by 2 bases and J by 6 bases; unmatched bases: 9. The CDR3 DNA sequence: TGTGCCTGGAGTCCGGACAGGGCCCTCTTTCAGCCCCAGCATTTT. This codes for CAWSPDRALFQPQHF.

The rearrangement links TRBV6-1 to TRBJ2-7; 7 bases match TRBD2. V was pared by 7 bases and J by 2 bases, with 5 bases of the junction left unmatched. The CDR3 runs 13 residues. Germline CDR1 and CDR2: MNHNS and SASEGT. In DNA form, the CDR3 reads TGTGCCAGCACGGGGGGTCCCCCCTACGAGCAGTACTTC. This gives the protein CASTGGPPYEQYF.

This chain connects TRBV11-2 to TRBJ2-7; a weak D match, TRBD2 (5 bases). This CDR3 has 14 amino acids. CDR1 SGHAT and CDR2 FQNNGV come from the germline V gene. Trimming removed 7 bases from V and 8 bases from J, with 21 bases in between. CDR3 sequence reads: CASTSFRTVGKQYF. The CDR3 region has the DNA TGTGCCAGCACCTCGTTCAGGACTGTCGGGAAGCAGTACTTC.

The chain combines TRBV7-9 with TRBJ1-2; 8 bases agree with TRBD1. J was trimmed by 6 bases and V by 1 base; bases with no gene match: 1. This CDR3 is 13 amino acids long. CDR1 is SEHNR, CDR2 FQNEAQ, per germline (reference sequence). CDR3 DNA: TGTGCCAGCAGCTTAGGGGGACAGGATGGCTACACCTTC. It encodes CASSLGGQDGYTF.

The rearrangement uses TRBV5-1 and TRBJ2-1, with 14 nucleotides matching TRBD2. The junction had 8 bases not matched to a gene; V was cut back by 3 bases and J by 9 bases. This CDR3 is 16 amino acids long. CDR1 and CDR2 (germline): SGHRS, YFSETQ. CDR3 DNA: TGCGCCAGCAGCTGGGCGGGACTAGCGGGAGAGGTTGAGCAGTTCTTC. Encoded protein: CASSWAGLAGEVEQFF.

In nucleotides, the CDR3 is TGTGCCAGCAGCTTTAACGGGAGGATCTACGAGCAGTACTTC. Residues: CASSFNGRIYEQYF. The chain has TRBV7-2 and TRBJ2-7, with TRBD2 matching over 7 bases. V lost 3 bases and J lost 3; bases outside the gene matches: 5. Germline V gene sequence: CDR1 SGHTA, CDR2 FQGNSA. CDR3 length: 14 amino acids.

The rearrangement joins TRBV9 to TRBJ1-2, with no clear D. Trimming pared 0 bases from V and 2 bases from J, leaving 5 bases between. This CDR3 is 13 amino acids long. Germline V gives CDR1 SGDLS, CDR2 YYNGEE. CDR3 sequence (DNA): TGTGCCAGCAGCGTAGAACAGAACTATGGCTACACCTTC. Translating gives CASSVEQNYGYTF.

The rearrangement joins TRBV27 to TRBJ1-5; unclear D gene. Trimming cost V 8 bases and J 9 bases, with 8 bases left between them. The germline CDR1 and CDR2 sequences are MNHEY and SMNVEV (reference sequence). The length of the CDR3 is 10 residues. CDR3 protein: CASPSGPQHF. The CDR3 DNA sequence: TGTGCCAGCCCCAGCGGGCCCCAGCATTTT.

The chain recombines TRBV28 with TRBJ2-7, with 10 bases identical to TRBD2. The germline V gene encodes CDR1 MDHEN and CDR2 SYDVKM. V was pared by 5 bases and J by 5 bases, with 9 bases of the junction left unmatched. CDR3 size: 15 residues. The CDR3 here is CASSPRPAGGDEQYF. CDR3 DNA: TGTGCCAGCAGTCCCCGGCCAGCGGGAGGGGACGAGCAGTACTTC.

CDR3 in amino acids: CASSSPRDRAREQYF. In DNA form, the CDR3 reads TGTGCCAGCAGCTCGCCCCGGGACAGGGCGCGGGAGCAGTACTTC. The chain has TRBV7-9 and TRBJ2-7; the match to TRBD1 covers 9 bases. This CDR3 spans 15 amino acids. V shed 4 bases, J shed 7 bases, and the junction held 11 bases outside the gene matches. Germline assignment: CDR1 SEHNR and CDR2 FQNEAQ (reference sequence).

The V gene is TRBV28, the J gene TRBJ1-2, with 9 bases that match TRBD1. CDR1 MDHEN and CDR2 SYDVKM come from the germline V gene. The CDR3 spans 14 residues. V shed 2 bases, J shed 5 bases, and the junction held 3 bases outside the gene matches. The CDR3 reads CASSLGGTGYGYTF. CDR3 nucleotides: TGTGCCAGCAGTTTAGGGGGGACAGGGTATGGCTACACCTTC.

The chain recombines TRBV5-1 with TRBJ2-3; D is ambiguous. Trimming took off 8 bases at V and 7 bases at J, with 20 bases between the two ends. Germline CDR1 and CDR2: SGHRS and YFSETQ. The CDR3 loop spans 14 amino acids. CDR3 DNA sequence: TGCGCCAGTACCGCGGAACCGAACGCATATACGCAGTATTTT. This gives the protein CASTAEPNAYTQYF.

V and J are TRBV4-1 and TRBJ1-4; D remains ambiguous. The V gene's germline CDR1 is MGHRA and CDR2 YSYEKL. CDR3 length: 11 residues. Between the trimmed V and J ends, which lost 5 bases and 8 bases, there was a span of 6 bases. CDR3 sequence reads: CASSGPEKLFF. The CDR3 nucleotides read TGCGCCAGCAGCGGGCCAGAAAAACTGTTTTTT.

The chain links TRBV18 to TRBJ1-2; D may be TRBD1 (6 bases). V was pared by 4 bases and J by 2 bases, with 8 bases between. CDR3 size: 13 residues. Germline V gene data show CDR1 as KGHSH and CDR2 as LQKENI. CDR3 in amino acids: CASSQDSNYGYTF. As DNA, the CDR3 is TGTGCCAGCTCACAGGACAGCAACTATGGCTACACCTTC. The whole variable domain, filled in from reference TRBV18 and TRBJ1-2, reads NAGVMQNPRHLVRRRGQEARLRCSPMKGHSHVYWYRQLPEEGLKFMVYLQKENIIDESGMPKERFSAEFPKEGPSILRIQQVVRGDSAAYFCASSQDSNYGYTFGSGTRLTVV.

The genes are TRBV4-2 and TRBJ2-1; 8 bases match TRBD2. CDR1 LGHNA and CDR2 YNFKEQ come from the germline V gene. V was pared by 2 bases and J by 7 bases, with 4 bases of the junction left unmatched. The CDR3 sequence is 14 residues long. The CDR3: CASSQLAGANEQFF. CDR3 DNA sequence: TGTGCCAGCAGCCAACTAGCGGGTGCTAATGAGCAGTTCTTC.

The chain combines TRBV18 with TRBJ2-2; tentative D call: TRBD1 (7 bases). This CDR3 has 15 amino acids. The germline V gene has CDR1 KGHSH and CDR2 LQKENI. The V end lost 1 base, the J end lost 6 bases, and 12 bases lay between the germline ends. CDR3 region: CASSPRTGEAGELFF. The CDR3 nucleotides read TGTGCCAGCTCACCACGAACAGGGGAGGCCGGGGAGCTGTTTTTT.

The chain's CDR3 is CASSLQGAGVGETQYF. The CDR3 DNA reads TGCGCCAGCAGCTTGCAGGGGGCGGGAGTAGGAGAGACCCAGTACTTC. The chain employs TRBV5-1 and TRBJ2-5, with D possibly matching TRBD1 (8 bases). Trimming shortened V by 1 base and J by 4 bases, and 17 bases separated the two germline ends. Germline values: CDR1 SGHRS, CDR2 YFSETQ. The CDR3 runs to 16 residues. The full variable domain, completed using reference TRBV5-1 and TRBJ2-5, is KAGVTQTPRYLIKTRGQQVTLSCSPISGHRSVSWYQQTPGQGLQFLFEYFSETQRNKGNFPGRFSGRQFSNSRSEMNVSTLELGDSALYLCASSLQGAGVGETQYFGPGTRLLVL.

The chain recombines TRBV7-3 with TRBJ2-5; the match to TRBD2 covers 9 bases. The ends lost 6 bases at V and 4 bases at J; junction bases unmatched: 15. CDR3 length equals 17 residues. CDR1 and CDR2 (germline): SGHTA, FQGTGA. The chain's CDR3 is CASSPNRASGVSETQYF. CDR3 in DNA: TGTGCCAGCAGTCCAAATCGGGCTAGCGGGGTTTCAGAGACCCAGTACTTC.